The rows below give T cell receptor beta chains drawn from one sample of a study of blood T cell repertoires in COVID-19. TCRdb keeps only in-frame clones here, not all; method: immunoSEQ multiplex PCR. The repertoire holds 150,000 to 200,000 clones, with around 89% as singletons. What was sequenced was peripheral blood. Every receptor here comes from a human donor in a cohort sampled during active COVID-19. CDR3s include the opening cysteine and the closing phenylalanine or tryptophan. The D gene is left open where the match is weak. Expanded clones get a size class; other rows say once, few or many, or leave the size out.

TRBV5-1	-	TRBJ2-1	-	CASSLGQIYNEQFF	TGCGCCAGCAGCTTGGGGCAGATCTACAATGAGCAGTTCTTC
TRBV5-5	-	TRBJ2-7	-	CASSLSTGYYEQYF	TGTGCCAGCAGCTTATCTACAGGCTACTACGAGCAGTACTTC
TRBV4-1	-	TRBJ2-3	-	CASSQSGLRTGPDTQYF	TGCGCCAGCAGCCAGTCGGGGTTGAGGACTGGCCCGGATACGCAGTATTTT
TRBV6-2/TRBV6-3	TRBD2	TRBJ2-1	-	CASSITSGGVGEQFF	TGTGCCAGCAGTATCACTAGCGGGGGGGTTGGGGAGCAGTTCTTC
TRBV4-3	TRBD2	TRBJ2-7	-	CASSRVAGVTYEQYF	TGCGCCAGCAGCCGCGTAGCGGGAGTAACCTACGAGCAGTACTTC
TRBV29-1	-	TRBJ2-2	-	CSVGKQTNTGELFF	TGCAGCGTTGGAAAACAGACGAACACCGGGGAGCTGTTTTTT
TRBV6-2/TRBV6-3	TRBD2	TRBJ2-7	once	CASSQGLAGAEQYF	TGTGCCAGCAGTCAGGGACTAGCGGGAGCTGAGCAGTACTTC
TRBV5-6	TRBD1	TRBJ1-2	-	CASSLGQGGIGYTF	TGTGCCAGCAGCTTGGGACAGGGTGGAATCGGCTACACCTTC
TRBV7-7	TRBD1	TRBJ2-2	-	CASSPTAGGNTGELFF	TGTGCTAGCAGCCCCACGGCAGGGGGCAACACCGGGGAGCTGTTTTTT
TRBV6-5	TRBD1	TRBJ1-1	-	CASSYSAGGREAFF	TGTGCCAGCAGTTACTCGGCAGGGGGCCGTGAAGCTTTCTTT
TRBV6-5	-	TRBJ2-3	-	CASSTLERGDTQYF	TGTGCCAGCAGTACACTAGAGCGCGGTGATACGCAGTATTTT
TRBV28	-	TRBJ1-1	-	CASSSLLGLLNTEAFF	TGTGCCAGCAGCTCCCTACTAGGCTTACTGAACACTGAAGCTTTCTTT
TRBV12-3/TRBV12-4	-	TRBJ1-6	-	CASSRSVAPLHF	TGTGCCAGCAGTCGGTCCGTGGCACCCCTCCACTTT
TRBV3-1/TRBV3-2	-	TRBJ1-2	-	CASSPSRGNYGYTF	TGTGCCAGCAGCCCCAGCCGGGGAAATTATGGCTACACCTTC
TRBV4-1	TRBD2	TRBJ2-1	-	CASSQFVAGRNSYNEQFF	TGCGCCAGCAGCCAATTCGTAGCGGGGCGGAACTCTTACAATGAGCAGTTCTTC
TRBV5-6	-	TRBJ2-2	-	CASSLAGNGNTGELFF	TGTGCCAGCAGCTTGGCAGGGAATGGTAACACCGGGGAGCTGTTTTTT
TRBV7-9	-	TRBJ2-1	-	CASSLSGANEQFF	TGTGCCAGCAGCTTATCAGGGGCCAATGAGCAGTTCTTC
TRBV5-1	TRBD1	TRBJ1-3	-	CASSLEGAHSGNTIYF	TGCGCCAGCAGCTTGGAGGGGGCCCACTCTGGAAACACCATATATTTT
TRBV10-1	TRBD1	TRBJ2-7	-	CASRGRGQCTQSNTSYEQYF	TGCGCCAGCAGAGGTCGGGGACAGTGTACCCAATCGAACACCTCCTACGAGCAGTACTTC
TRBV5-1	TRBD2	TRBJ2-7	-	CASSLQGLAGAYEQYF	TGCGCCAGCAGCTTGCAGGGACTAGCGGGAGCCTACGAGCAGTACTTC
TRBV6-1	TRBD1	TRBJ1-1	-	CASSEAGGQGASMNTEAFF	TGTGCCAGCAGTGAAGCGGGTGGACAGGGGGCTTCCATGAACACTGAAGCTTTCTTT
TRBV10-3	TRBD2	TRBJ2-4	-	CAISSGTSGENIQYF	TGTGCCATCAGTTCCGGGACTAGCGGGGAAAACATTCAGTACTTC
TRBV7-8	TRBD1	TRBJ1-5	-	CASSSRTGGREGNQPQHF	TGTGCCAGCAGCTCACGGACAGGGGGGAGGGAAGGCAATCAGCCCCAGCATTTT
TRBV9	-	TRBJ2-7	-	CASSVASAGAAYEQYF	TGTGCCAGCAGCGTAGCATCGGCGGGGGCCGCCTACGAGCAGTACTTC
TRBV9	-	TRBJ2-7	-	CASSAGYEQYF	TGTGCCAGCAGCGCGGGCTACGAGCAGTACTTC
TRBV6-5	-	TRBJ2-2	once	CASTSANTGELFF	TGTGCCAGCACATCAGCGAACACCGGGGAGCTGTTTTTT
TRBV5-1	-	TRBJ1-2	-	CASGGVNYGYTF	TGCGCCAGCGGCGGGGTTAACTATGGCTACACCTTC
TRBV12-3/TRBV12-4	-	TRBJ2-7	-	CASSLGSYEQYF	TGTGCCAGCAGTTTAGGCAGCTACGAGCAGTACTTC
TRBV2	-	TRBJ1-5	once	CASSDGQPQHF	TGTGCCAGCAGTGACGGTCAGCCCCAGCATTTT
TRBV28	TRBD1	TRBJ1-6	-	CASSYGQARYSPLHF	TGTGCCAGCAGTTACGGACAGGCTCGTTATTCACCCCTCCACTTT
TRBV7-8	TRBD2	TRBJ2-1	-	CASSLGLAGGYNEQFF	TGTGCCAGCAGCTTAGGGCTAGCGGGGGGCTACAATGAGCAGTTCTTC
TRBV7-2	-	TRBJ2-7	-	CASSLTQGFTYEQYF	TGTGCCAGCAGCTTAACCCAGGGGTTCACCTACGAGCAGTACTTC
TRBV18	TRBD1	TRBJ2-5	-	CASSRRDRDGGETQYF	TGTGCCAGCTCACGGCGAGACAGGGATGGGGGTGAGACCCAGTACTTC
TRBV6-6	-	TRBJ1-1	-	CASSYPAGVGTEAFF	TGTGCCAGCAGTTACCCTGCAGGGGTTGGCACTGAAGCTTTCTTT
TRBV4-3	TRBD2	TRBJ2-1	-	CASSQVRASGSSGKNEQFF	TGCGCCAGCAGCCAAGTTCGGGCTAGCGGGAGCTCAGGGAAGAATGAGCAGTTCTTC
TRBV4-3	-	TRBJ2-7	-	CASSQVLNDRRQYF	TGCGCCAGCAGCCAAGTGTTGAACGACCGGAGGCAGTACTTC
TRBV7-2	-	TRBJ1-2	-	CASGLHQFYGYTF	TGTGCCAGCGGGCTTCACCAGTTCTATGGCTACACCTTC
TRBV6-6	-	TRBJ1-5	-	CASSTDTFSNQPQHF	TGTGCCAGCAGTACCGACACGTTTAGCAATCAGCCCCAGCATTTT
TRBV3-1/TRBV3-2	-	TRBJ2-3	once	CASSQFERGGGDTQYF	TGTGCCAGCAGCCAATTTGAACGAGGGGGTGGTGATACGCAGTATTTT
TRBV6-5	-	TRBJ2-5	-	CASSDIGVYQETQYF	TGTGCCAGCAGCGATATCGGGGTGTACCAAGAGACCCAGTACTTC
TRBV9	TRBD1	TRBJ2-1	-	CASSPRDRGNEQFF	TGTGCCAGCAGCCCTAGGGACAGGGGGAATGAGCAGTTCTTC
TRBV2	-	TRBJ2-7	-	CASRPAGLSYEQYF	TGTGCCAGCAGACCCGCGGGGCTCTCCTACGAGCAGTACTTC
TRBV18	TRBD1	TRBJ2-7	-	CASSPMTGGEQYF	TGTGCCAGCTCACCAATGACAGGGGGCGAGCAGTACTTC
TRBV15	-	TRBJ1-4	-	CATSRSHAGTNEKLFF	TGTGCCACCAGCAGATCCCACGCCGGGACTAATGAAAAACTGTTTTTT
TRBV10-1	-	TRBJ2-3	-	CASSEEGGGRGKGTDTQYF	TGCGCCAGCAGTGAGGAGGGAGGGGGTCGTGGTAAGGGGACAGATACGCAGTATTTT
TRBV7-9	-	TRBJ2-3	-	CASSLGLANADTQYF	TGTGCCAGCAGCTTAGGTCTAGCTAACGCAGATACGCAGTATTTT
TRBV4-3	TRBD2	TRBJ2-7	-	CASSESSGGIFYEQYF	TGCGCCAGCAGCGAGTCTAGCGGGGGGATCTTCTACGAGCAGTACTTC
TRBV5-1	-	TRBJ2-7	-	CASSSVGSPYEQYF	TGCGCCAGCAGCTCAGTAGGGAGCCCCTACGAGCAGTACTTC
TRBV7-9	-	TRBJ1-2	-	CASSQRTLVF	TGTGCCAGCAGCCAACGGACTCTAGTCTTC
TRBV11-1	TRBD1	TRBJ2-7	-	CASSLEGGKNYEQYF	TGTGCCAGCAGCTTAGAAGGGGGCAAAAACTACGAGCAGTACTTC
TRBV9	-	TRBJ2-2	-	CASTPGRVSSGELFF	TGTGCCAGTACTCCAGGCAGGGTATCTAGCGGGGAGCTGTTTTTT
TRBV9	-	TRBJ1-1	-	CASSPFTGNTEAFF	TGTGCCAGCAGCCCCTTCACGGGGAACACTGAAGCTTTCTTT
TRBV4-3	-	TRBJ2-2	-	CASSLGPGTGELFF	TGCGCCAGCAGCCTAGGTCCAGGCACCGGGGAGCTGTTTTTT
TRBV7-6	TRBD2	TRBJ2-3	-	CASSYRPSGSTDTQYF	TGTGCCAGCAGCTACCGACCTAGCGGCAGCACAGATACGCAGTATTTT
TRBV7-2	TRBD2	TRBJ2-3	-	CASSLRPSGIGADTQYF	TGTGCCAGCAGCTTACGACCTAGCGGGATTGGTGCAGATACGCAGTATTTT
TRBV3-1/TRBV3-2	TRBD2	TRBJ2-1	-	CASSNRLAGSEQFF	TGTGCCAGCAGCAACCGGCTAGCGGGAAGTGAGCAGTTCTTC
TRBV4-2	-	TRBJ2-2	-	CASNAPGLTNTGELFF	TGTGCCAGCAACGCACCGGGACTCACGAACACCGGGGAGCTGTTTTTT
TRBV7-9	TRBD1	TRBJ1-4	-	CASSRQGRNEKLFF	TGTGCCAGCAGCCGACAGGGCAGGAATGAAAAACTGTTTTTT
TRBV29-1	TRBD2	TRBJ2-3	-	CSAEGTGGSRTDTQYF	TGCAGCGCCGAAGGGACGGGGGGGAGTCGCACAGATACGCAGTATTTT
TRBV19	-	TRBJ1-6	-	CASSIAGGDSPLHF	TGTGCCAGTAGTATAGCCGGGGGGGATTCACCCCTCCACTTT